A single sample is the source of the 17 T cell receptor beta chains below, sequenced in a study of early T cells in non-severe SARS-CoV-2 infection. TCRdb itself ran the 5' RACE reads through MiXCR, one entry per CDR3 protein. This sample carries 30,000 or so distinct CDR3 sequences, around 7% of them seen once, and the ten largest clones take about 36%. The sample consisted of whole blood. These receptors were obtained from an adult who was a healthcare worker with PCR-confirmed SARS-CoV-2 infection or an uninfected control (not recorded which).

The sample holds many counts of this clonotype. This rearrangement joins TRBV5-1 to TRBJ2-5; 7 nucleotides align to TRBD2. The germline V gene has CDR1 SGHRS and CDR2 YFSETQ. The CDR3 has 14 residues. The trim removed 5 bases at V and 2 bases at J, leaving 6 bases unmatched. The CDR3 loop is CASSSRGLQETQYF. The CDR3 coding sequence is TGCGCCAGCAGTTCCCGGGGACTACAAGAGACCCAGTACTTC.

CDR3 loop: CASSLVAGGGRMNTEAFF. The CDR3 DNA reads TGTGCCAGCAGCTTAGTGGCAGGGGGCGGACGGATGAACACTGAAGCTTTCTTT. The rearrangement links TRBV7-6 to TRBJ1-1; 8 bases fit TRBD1. Trimming cost V 1 base and J 0 bases; bases outside gene matches: 10. CDR3 length: 18 residues. CDR1 is SGHVS and CDR2 is FNYEAQ in the germline V gene.

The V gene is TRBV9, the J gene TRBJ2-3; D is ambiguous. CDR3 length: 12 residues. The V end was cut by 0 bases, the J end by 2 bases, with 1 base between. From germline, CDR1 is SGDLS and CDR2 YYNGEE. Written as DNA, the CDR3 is TGTGCCAGCAGCGTAGCCACAGATACGCAGTATTTT. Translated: CASSVATDTQYF. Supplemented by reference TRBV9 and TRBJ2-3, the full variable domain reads DSGVTQTPKHLITATGQRVTLRCSPRSGDLSVYWYQQSLDQGLQFLIQYYNGEERAKGNILERFSAQQFPDLHSELNLSSLELGDSALYFCASSVATDTQYFGPGTRLTVL.

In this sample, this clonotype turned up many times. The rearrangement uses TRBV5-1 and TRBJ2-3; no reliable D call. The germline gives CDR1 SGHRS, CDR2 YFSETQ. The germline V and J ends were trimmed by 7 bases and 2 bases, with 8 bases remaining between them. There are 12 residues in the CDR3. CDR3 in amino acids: CASREDTDTQYF. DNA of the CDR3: TGCGCCAGCCGCGAGGACACAGATACGCAGTATTTT.

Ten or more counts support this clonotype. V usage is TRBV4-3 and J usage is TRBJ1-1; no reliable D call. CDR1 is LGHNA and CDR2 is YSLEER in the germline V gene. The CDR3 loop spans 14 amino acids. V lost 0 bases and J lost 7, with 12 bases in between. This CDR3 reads CASSQDLQRNEAFF. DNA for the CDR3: TGCGCCAGCAGCCAAGATCTCCAAAGGAATGAAGCTTTCTTT.

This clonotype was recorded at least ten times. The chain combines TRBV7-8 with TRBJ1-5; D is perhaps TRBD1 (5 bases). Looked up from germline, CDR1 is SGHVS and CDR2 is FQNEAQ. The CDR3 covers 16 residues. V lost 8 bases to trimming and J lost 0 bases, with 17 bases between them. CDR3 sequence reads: CASRLSGRSSNQPQHF. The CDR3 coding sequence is TGTGCCAGCCGACTTTCAGGGAGATCTAGCAATCAGCCCCAGCATTTT.

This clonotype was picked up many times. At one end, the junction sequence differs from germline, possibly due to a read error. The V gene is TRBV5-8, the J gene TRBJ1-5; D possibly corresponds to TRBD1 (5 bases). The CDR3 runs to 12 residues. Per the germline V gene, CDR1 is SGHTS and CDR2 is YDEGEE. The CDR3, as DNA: TGTGCCAGCAGCTTACAGGACCGGCCCCCGCATTTT. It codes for CASSLQDRPPHF.

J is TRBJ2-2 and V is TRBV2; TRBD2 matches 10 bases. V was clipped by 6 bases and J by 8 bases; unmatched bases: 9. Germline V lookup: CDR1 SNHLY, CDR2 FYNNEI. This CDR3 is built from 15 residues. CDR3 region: CASRVGTSDVGELFF. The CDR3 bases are TGTGCCAGCAGAGTAGGGACTAGCGACGTAGGGGAGCTGTTTTTT.

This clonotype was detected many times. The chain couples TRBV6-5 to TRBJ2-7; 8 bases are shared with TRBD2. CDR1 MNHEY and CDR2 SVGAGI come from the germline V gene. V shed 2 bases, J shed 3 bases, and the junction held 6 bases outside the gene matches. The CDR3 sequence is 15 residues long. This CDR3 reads CASSYRREAIYEQYF. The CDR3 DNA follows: TGTGCCAGCAGTTACCGGCGGGAGGCAATCTACGAGCAGTACTTC.

CDR3 amino acids: CASSSRGPETQYF. As DNA, the CDR3 is TGTGCCAGCAGCTCCAGGGGGCCAGAGACCCAGTACTTC. V is TRBV7-9 and J is TRBJ2-5, with 8 bases that match TRBD1. The germline gives CDR1 SEHNR, CDR2 FQNEAQ (reference sequence). The trim removed 4 bases at V and 4 bases at J, leaving 2 bases unmatched. The CDR3 consists of 13 residues.

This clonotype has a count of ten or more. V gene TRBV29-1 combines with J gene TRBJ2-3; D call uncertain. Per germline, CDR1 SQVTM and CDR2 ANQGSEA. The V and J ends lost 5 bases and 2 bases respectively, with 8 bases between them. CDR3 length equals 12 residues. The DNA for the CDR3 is TGCAGCGTTACCCCTCCCACAGATACGCAGTATTTT. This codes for CSVTPPTDTQYF.

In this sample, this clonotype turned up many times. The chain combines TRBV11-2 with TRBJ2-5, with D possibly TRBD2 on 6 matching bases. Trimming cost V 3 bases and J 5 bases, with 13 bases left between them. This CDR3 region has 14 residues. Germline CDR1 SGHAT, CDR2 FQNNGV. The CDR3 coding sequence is TGTGCCAGCAGCTTCTCCGGGGGTTTGGAGACCCAGTACTTC. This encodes CASSFSGGLETQYF.

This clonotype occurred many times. CDR3 bases: TGTGCCAGCAGCTTGGATGGCGGGAGTAGGGAGACCCAGTACTTC. It encodes CASSLDGGSRETQYF. This chain joins TRBV5-4 and TRBJ2-5, with 7 bases that match TRBD2. V lost 0 bases and J lost 5; bases outside the gene matches: 7. This CDR3 spans 15 amino acids. Per the germline V gene, CDR1 is SGHNT and CDR2 is YYREEE (reference sequence). Full variable domain (missing parts from reference TRBV5-4 and TRBJ2-5): ETGVTQSPTHLIKTRGQQVTLRCSSQSGHNTVSWYQQALGQGPQFIFQYYREEENGRGNFPPRFSGLQFPNYSSELNVNALELDDSALYLCASSLDGGSRETQYFGPGTRLLVL.

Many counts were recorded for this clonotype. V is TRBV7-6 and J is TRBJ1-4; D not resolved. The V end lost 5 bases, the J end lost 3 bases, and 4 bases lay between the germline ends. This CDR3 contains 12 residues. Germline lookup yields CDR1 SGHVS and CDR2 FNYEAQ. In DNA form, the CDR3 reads TGTGCCAGCAGCCTTTCTAATGAAAAACTGTTTTTT. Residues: CASSLSNEKLFF.

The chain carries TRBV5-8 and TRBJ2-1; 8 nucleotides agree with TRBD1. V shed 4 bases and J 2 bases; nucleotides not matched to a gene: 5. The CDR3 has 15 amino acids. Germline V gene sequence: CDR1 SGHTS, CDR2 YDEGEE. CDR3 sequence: CASSVGTGAYNEQFF. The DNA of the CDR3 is TGTGCCAGCAGCGTAGGGACAGGAGCCTACAATGAGCAGTTCTTC.

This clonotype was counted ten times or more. The CDR3 loop reads CASSYSGHNTGELFF. The CDR3, as DNA: TGTGCCAGCAGTTACTCGGGACATAACACCGGGGAGCTGTTTTTT. V gene TRBV6-2 or TRBV6-3 combines with J gene TRBJ2-2; possible D gene TRBD1, 6 bases. CDR1 is MNHEY and CDR2 is SVGEGT in the germline V gene. The CDR3 length is 15 residues. Deletions cut 0 bases from V and 2 bases from J, with 7 bases between.

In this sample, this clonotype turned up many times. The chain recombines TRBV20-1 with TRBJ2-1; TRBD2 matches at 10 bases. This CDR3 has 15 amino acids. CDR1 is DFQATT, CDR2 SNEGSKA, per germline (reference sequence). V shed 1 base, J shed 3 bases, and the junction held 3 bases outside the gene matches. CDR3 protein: CSARAGTSDYNEQFF. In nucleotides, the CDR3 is TGCAGTGCTAGAGCAGGGACTAGCGACTACAATGAGCAGTTCTTC.